This T cell receptor beta chain derives from a study of CD8+CD57+ T cells in acquired aplastic anemia. Study as a whole: Sorted CD4+ plus CD8+ cells gave DNA averaging roughly 3 ug. Healthy donors gave roughly 9.9 million reads on average for CD4+ cells.

In the case of this clonotype: Its specificity is unknown.

Study-wide points: With respect to CD8+ Simpson's diversity, patients and controls did not differ significantly. Patients and controls had in common 25 to 30 CD8+ CDR3 sequences.

TCR beta VDJ combinations and CDR3 sequences were profiled from genomic DNA. One entry per CDR3 protein, called by TCRdb with MiXCR from the reads. The sample holds 150,000 to 200,000 distinct CDR3 sequences; 60% to 70% are singletons and the top ten take 45% to 55%. The specimen sequenced was sorted CD4+, CD8+, or CD8+CD57+ T cells (not recorded which) from PBMCs. The sequence was collected from a human donor in good health.

The CDR3 DNA reads TGCAGCGTTGTATTAGCGGGAGTTTTTATCAATGAGCAGTTCTTC. As protein: CSVVLAGVFINEQFF. The V and J genes are TRBV29-1 and TRBJ2-1; 9 bases map to TRBD2. The CDR3 spans 15 residues. Germline V lookup: CDR1 SQVTM, CDR2 ANQGSEA. V shed 4 bases, J shed 6 bases, and the junction held 10 bases outside the gene matches.